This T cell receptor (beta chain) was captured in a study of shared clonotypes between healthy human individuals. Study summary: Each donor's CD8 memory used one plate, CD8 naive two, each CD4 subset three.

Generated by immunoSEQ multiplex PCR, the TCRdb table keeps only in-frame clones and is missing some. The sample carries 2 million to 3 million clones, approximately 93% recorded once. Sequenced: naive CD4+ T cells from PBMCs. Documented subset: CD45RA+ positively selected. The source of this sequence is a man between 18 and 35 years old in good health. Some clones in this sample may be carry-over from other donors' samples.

The CDR3, as DNA: TGTGCCAGCAGCCTGGACAGCCCGAATGAAAAACTGTTTTTT. This codes for CASSLDSPNEKLFF. The V and J genes are TRBV11-2 and TRBJ1-4; weak D call: TRBD1 (6 bases). Germline CDR1 and CDR2: SGHAT and FQNNGV. CDR3 size: 14 residues. V lost 5 bases to trimming and J lost 5 bases, with 12 bases between them.